These 10 T cell receptor beta chains were all obtained from the same sample, sequenced in a study of CD8 T cells in ankylosing spondylitis. TCRdb reprocessed the 5' RACE reads with MiXCR, giving one entry per CDR3 protein. The data show around 210,000 distinct CDR3 sequences, approximately 8% seen once. The specimen sequenced was blood, either unsorted or a sorted T cell fraction (not recorded which). These receptors were obtained from a female donor with ankylosing spondylitis or in good health (not recorded which).

Ten or more counts support this clonotype. The chain links TRBV28 to TRBJ1-1; D is ambiguous. The germline V gene has CDR1 MDHEN and CDR2 SYDVKM. V gave up 2 bases and J gave up 0 bases, with 7 bases separating them. CDR3 length: 14 residues. The CDR3 here is CASSLEQMNTEAFF. CDR3 nucleotide sequence: TGTGCCAGCAGTTTAGAACAGATGAACACTGAAGCTTTCTTT.

This clonotype has a count of ten or more. V gene TRBV12-3 or TRBV12-4 combines with J gene TRBJ2-1; TRBD1 matches 10 bases. Germline trimming cut 3 bases from V and 8 bases from J; bases unmatched to any gene: 16. The CDR3 length is 18 residues. The CDR3 sequence is CASSFGVGDRGLKDEQFF. The CDR3 coding sequence is TGTGCCAGCAGTTTTGGGGTGGGAGACAGGGGGCTGAAAGATGAGCAGTTCTTC.

The rearrangement joins TRBV7-2 to TRBJ2-5; no clear D. The germline V gene encodes CDR1 SGHTA and CDR2 FQGNSA. Trimming removed 5 bases at V and 4 bases at J, with 11 bases between. The CDR3 spans 13 residues. CDR3 bases: TGTGCCAGCAGCACAGCAAGGCGAGAGACCCAGTACTTC. It encodes CASSTARRETQYF.

This clonotype was found a few times. It may be a read error: a sequence one base away is much more abundant. V and J are TRBV20-1 and TRBJ1-3; tentatively, D is TRBD1 (6 bases). V lost 6 bases and J 0 bases, leaving 21 bases between the germline ends. This CDR3 region has 17 residues. Germline CDR1 is DFQATT and CDR2 is SNEGSKA (reference sequence). In nucleotides, the CDR3 is TGCAGTGCCCTCGAGGGACGGGGGGCGGCCTCTGGAAACACCATATATTTT. Translating it yields CSALEGRGAASGNTIYF.

There are many counts of this clonotype. CDR3: CAISGGEKGELFF. In DNA, the CDR3 is TGTGCCATCAGTGGCGGGGAAAAAGGGGAGCTGTTTTTT. V is TRBV10-3 and J is TRBJ2-2; possibly TRBD2 for D (6 bases). The CDR3 totals 13 residues. Trimming pared 4 bases from V and 8 bases from J, leaving 11 bases between. Germline V lookup: CDR1 ENHRY, CDR2 SYGVKD.

The chain links TRBV20-1 to TRBJ2-7; 8 bases match TRBD1. Germline V gives CDR1 DFQATT, CDR2 SNEGSKA (reference sequence). This CDR3 is 16 amino acids long. The trim removed 0 bases at V and 3 bases at J, leaving 10 bases unmatched. This CDR3 reads CSARERPGTGIYEQYF. The CDR3, as DNA: TGCAGTGCTAGAGAGCGGCCCGGGACAGGCATCTACGAGCAGTACTTC.

This clonotype was picked up many times. The rearrangement links TRBV6-1 to TRBJ2-7; possibly TRBD1 for D (6 bases). Per germline, CDR1 MNHNS and CDR2 SASEGT. The CDR3 is made up of 16 amino acids. The V and J ends lost 7 bases and 4 bases respectively, with 23 bases between them. This CDR3 reads CASTPRLGALRYEQYF. The CDR3 DNA reads as TGTGCCAGCACCCCAAGATTGGGGGCGCTTAGGTACGAGCAGTACTTC.

The table lists this clonotype with a few counts. A much larger clone is a single base away; this may be a read error. The chain's CDR3 is CSASRVVNRPQHF. In DNA form, the CDR3 reads TGCAGTGCTAGCAGGGTTGTTAATCGGCCCCAGCATTTT. The genes are TRBV20-1 and TRBJ1-5; possibly TRBD1 for D (5 bases). This CDR3 is 13 amino acids long. CDR1 is DFQATT and CDR2 is SNEGSKA in the germline V gene (reference sequence).

This clonotype was detected ten times or more. The J gene is TRBJ1-1, the V gene TRBV19; 9 nucleotides agree with TRBD1. The CDR3 totals 13 residues. CDR1 is LNHDA and CDR2 is SQIVND in the germline V gene (reference sequence). J lost 3 bases, V lost 4 bases, and 0 bases had no gene match. Written as DNA, the CDR3 is TGTGCCAGTAGTAGGGACAGGGACACTGAAGCTTTCTTT. Protein: CASSRDRDTEAFF.

This clonotype was observed many times. In DNA form, the CDR3 reads TGCAGTGCCACGACCGCCGTTGGCTACGAGCAGTACTTC. Protein product: CSATTAVGYEQYF. The gene calls are TRBV20-1 and TRBJ2-7; D gene unclear. This CDR3 is 13 amino acids long. Germline assignment: CDR1 DFQATT and CDR2 SNEGSKA (reference sequence). The V and J ends lost 6 bases and 3 bases respectively, with 15 bases between them.